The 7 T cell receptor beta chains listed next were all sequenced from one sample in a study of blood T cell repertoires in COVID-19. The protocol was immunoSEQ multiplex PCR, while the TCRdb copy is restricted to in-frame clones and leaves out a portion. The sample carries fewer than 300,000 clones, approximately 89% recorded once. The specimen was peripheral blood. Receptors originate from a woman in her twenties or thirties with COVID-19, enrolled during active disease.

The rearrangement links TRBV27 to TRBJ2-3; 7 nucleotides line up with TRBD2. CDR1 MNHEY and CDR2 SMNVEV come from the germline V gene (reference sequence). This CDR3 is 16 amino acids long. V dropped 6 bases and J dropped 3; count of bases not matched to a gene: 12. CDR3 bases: TGTGCCAGCAGGGGAGGAGGACTAGGTCCTACAGATACGCAGTATTTT. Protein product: CASRGGGLGPTDTQYF.

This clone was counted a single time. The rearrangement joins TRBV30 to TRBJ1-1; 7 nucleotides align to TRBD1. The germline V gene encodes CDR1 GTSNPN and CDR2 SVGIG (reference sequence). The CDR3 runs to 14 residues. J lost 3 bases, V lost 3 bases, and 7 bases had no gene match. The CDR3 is CAWSPRGGHTEAFF. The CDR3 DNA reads TGTGCCTGGAGCCCTAGAGGGGGCCACACTGAAGCTTTCTTT.

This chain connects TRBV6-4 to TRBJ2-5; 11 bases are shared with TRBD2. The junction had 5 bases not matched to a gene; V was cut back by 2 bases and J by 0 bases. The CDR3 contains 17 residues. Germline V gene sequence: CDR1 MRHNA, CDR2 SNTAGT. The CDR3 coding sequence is TGTGCCAGCAGTGACGTAGGGACTAGCGGACACCAAGAGACCCAGTACTTC. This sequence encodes CASSDVGTSGHQETQYF.

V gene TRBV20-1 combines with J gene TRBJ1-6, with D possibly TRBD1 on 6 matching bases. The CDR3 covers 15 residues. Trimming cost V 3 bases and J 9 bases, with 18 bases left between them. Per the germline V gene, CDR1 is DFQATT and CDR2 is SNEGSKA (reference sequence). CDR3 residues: CSASHPEQGSSPLHF. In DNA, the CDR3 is TGCAGTGCTAGTCACCCAGAACAGGGTTCTTCACCCCTCCACTTT.

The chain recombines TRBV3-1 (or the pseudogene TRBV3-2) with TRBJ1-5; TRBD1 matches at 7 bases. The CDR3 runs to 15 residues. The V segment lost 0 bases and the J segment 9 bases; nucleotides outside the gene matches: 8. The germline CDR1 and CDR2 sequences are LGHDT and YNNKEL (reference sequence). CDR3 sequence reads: CASSQDLAGGGPQHF. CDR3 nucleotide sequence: TGTGCCAGCAGCCAAGATCTTGCAGGGGGAGGGCCCCAGCATTTT.

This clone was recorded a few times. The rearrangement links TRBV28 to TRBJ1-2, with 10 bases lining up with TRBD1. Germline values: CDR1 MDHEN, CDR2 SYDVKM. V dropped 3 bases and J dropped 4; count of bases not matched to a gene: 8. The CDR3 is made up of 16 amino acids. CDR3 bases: TGTGCCAGCAGTTTTGGGAGACAGGGGGCGTCCTATGGCTACACCTTC. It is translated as CASSFGRQGASYGYTF.

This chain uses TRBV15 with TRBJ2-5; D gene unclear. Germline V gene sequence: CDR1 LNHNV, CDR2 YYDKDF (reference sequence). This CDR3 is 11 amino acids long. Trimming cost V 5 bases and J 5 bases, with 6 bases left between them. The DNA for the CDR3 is TGTGCCACCAGCTCTGAGGAGACCCAGTACTTC. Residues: CATSSEETQYF.